One T cell receptor beta chain is described in this entry. Its cognate antigen has yet to be identified. Base qualities are missing; no much larger clone stands one base away. The sample's time point label is to be understood as: newly diagnosed, previously untreated cHL patient sample. CD8+ T cells were purified from thawed PBMCs by magnetic negative selection with a Miltenyi CD8+ T cell isolation kit. PBMCs from patients with newly diagnosed, previously untreated classical Hodgkin lymphoma were sequenced as a comparison group for the relapsed/refractory trial patients. Peripheral blood was collected in 8 mL Vacutainer Cell Preparation Tubes, from which PBMCs were isolated by centrifugation and then cryopreserved. Purified CD4+ and CD8+ fractions were prepared only for cases where an additional PBMC sample was available. Magnetically labelled cells were removed on LS columns in a quadroMACS separator, and the flow-through was retained as the purified fraction.

The Qiagen DNeasy kit was used to extract genomic DNA both from unsorted PBMCs and from the negatively selected CD4+ and CD8+ fractions. Amplification of TCR beta CDR3 regions was done by immunoSEQ multiplex PCR with primers that anneal to V and J segments. A synthetic immune receptor repertoire was used to minimize amplification bias, and remaining bias was computationally removed after sequencing. Per the authors' processing: Custom Python scripts were used to quantify repertoire diversity as the Shannon entropy index. Unsorted, CD4+ and CD8+ repertoires were analyzed separately, except in combined analyses where CD4+ and CD8+ sequences were merged in silico. Held by TCRdb, this immuneACCESS table contains in-frame sequences only and omits some clones. Under half of the omission traces to an unresolved V gene where checked; the cause of the rest is unknown. V, J and clone size were drawn from that table, and D and trimming were deduced from the DNA. The sample contains approximately 2,400 clones, about 80% of them found a single time. The ten top clones hold 11% to 15% of the sample.

This sample stems from a study of PD-1 blockade in classical Hodgkin lymphoma (dated by TCRdb to about 2020). Turning to the overall study: To define a peripheral blood immune signature of response to PD-1 blockade in classical Hodgkin lymphoma, the study combined TCR beta sequencing with CyTOF.

Paper-wide results and their limitations: Only a single clinical trial cohort was studied, and what caused the repertoire differences, possibly disease activity or prior therapy, remained undefined. Newly diagnosed patients were reported to have lower baseline TCR diversity than healthy donors, and relapsed/refractory patients were reported to have lower baseline TCR diversity still.

V gives up 8 bases and J gives up 9 bases, and the segment between their germline ends measures 20 bases. Via the germline V gene, CDR1 is MDHEN and CDR2 SYDVKM. The CDR3 holds 14 amino acids from the cysteine to the phenylalanine. The sequence is cut down to CDR3 DNA, 42 bases in frame from base 1. The sample consisted of CD8+ T cells from blood. Recombination connected TRBV28 to TRBJ2-1, with a weak D call of TRBD2 (6 bases match). The sequence came from a human donor with classical Hodgkin lymphoma. The sequence in DNA is TGTGCCAGCCTCCTCAGTGGGAGGCCTGGTGAGCAGTTCTTC. Protein translation: CASLLSGRPGEQFF. With all but the CDR3 taken from the reference TRBV28 and TRBJ2-1 genes, the full variable domain is: DVKVTQSSRYLVKRTGEKVFLECVQDMDHENMFWYRQDPGLGLRLIYFSYDVKMKEKGDIPEGYSVSREKKERFSLILESASTNQTSMYLCASLLSGRPGEQFFGPGTRLTVL.